A selection of T cell receptor beta chains follows, all from one sample in a study of shared clonotypes between healthy human individuals. Sequenced by immunoSEQ multiplex PCR; TCRdb stores in-frame clones only, minus some. The table shows approximately 2.5 million clones, with 93% occurring only once. The sequencing input was naive CD4+ T cells from PBMCs. The receptors come from a man aged 18 to 29 in good health. Some clones in this sample may be carry-over from other donors' samples. Each CDR3 is given with its conserved first and last residue. The D gene is left open where the match is weak. Only some rows state a clone size, as once, few, many or a class for expanded clones.

14	TRBV28	-	-	TRBJ1-3	TGTGCCAGCAGTTTTTGGAGCTCTGGAAACACCATATATTTT	CASSFWSSGNTIYF
14	TRBV9	-	-	TRBJ1-6	TGTGCCAGCAGCGTAGGGGAAAAAAATTCACCCCTCCACTTT	CASSVGEKNSPLHF
13	TRBV28	-	-	TRBJ2-7	TGTGCCAGCAGGCCCCCAGTTTCCTACGAGCAGTACTTC	CASRPPVSYEQYF
15	TRBV28	TRBD1	-	TRBJ1-4	TGTGCCAGCAGTTTACCGACAGGGGATGTTGAAAAACTGTTTTTT	CASSLPTGDVEKLFF
14	TRBV6-1	-	-	TRBJ1-1	TGTGCCAGCAGTGGGGCTACAGGGAACACTGAAGCTTTCTTT	CASSGATGNTEAFF
13	TRBV27	TRBD1	-	TRBJ1-2	TGTGCCAGCAGTCGCCAGGGGGCTGGTGGCTACACCTTC	CASSRQGAGGYTF
15	TRBV28	-	once	TRBJ2-3	TGTGCCAGCACCACGCGAAGTCGGGGCACAGATACGCAGTATTTT	CASTTRSRGTDTQYF
12	TRBV25-1	-	-	TRBJ1-2	TGTGCCAGCAGTGAATCTAACTATGGCTACACCTTC	CASSESNYGYTF
16	TRBV27	-	once	TRBJ2-7	TGTGCCAGCAGGGGATTGAAGGGGAATAGCTCCTACGAGCAGTACTTC	CASRGLKGNSSYEQYF
15	TRBV11-1	TRBD1	-	TRBJ2-1	TGTGCCAGCAGCTTAGATGGGACAGGGGACAATGAGCAGTTCTTC	CASSLDGTGDNEQFF
16	TRBV27	TRBD2	once	TRBJ2-1	TGTGCCAGCCTAAGGAGGCTAGCGGGACCCGCCCGTGAGCAGTTCTTC	CASLRRLAGPAREQFF
15	TRBV19	-	-	TRBJ2-1	TGTGCCAGTAGTATCTCAGGGCTATCCTACAATGAGCAGTTCTTC	CASSISGLSYNEQFF
15	TRBV6-1	-	-	TRBJ2-4	TGTGCCAGCAGTGAAGTGGGCGCTTCCAAAAACATTCAGTACTTC	CASSEVGASKNIQYF
14	TRBV14	TRBD1	-	TRBJ2-7	TGTGCCAGCTGGCTGACAGGGGAACCCTACGAGCAGTACTTC	CASWLTGEPYEQYF
12	TRBV2	-	-	TRBJ1-4	TGTGCCAGCAGTGAGCGTAATGAAAAACTGTTTTTT	CASSERNEKLFF
14	TRBV7-9	TRBD1	few	TRBJ2-7	TGTGCCAGCAGCCTCCGACAGGGGGAGGACGAGCAGTACTTC	CASSLRQGEDEQYF
12	TRBV28	-	-	TRBJ2-6	TGTGCCAGCAGTGTCCGGGCCAACGTCCTGACTTTC	CASSVRANVLTF
14	TRBV5-1	TRBD1	-	TRBJ2-2	TGCGCCAGCAGCCGACAGGGTGACACCGGGGAGCTGTTTTTT	CASSRQGDTGELFF
16	TRBV13	TRBD2	-	TRBJ2-2	TGTGCCAGCAGCCCCCGGGGGGGGCTGGTGGGCGGGGAGCTGTTTTTT	CASSPRGGLVGGELFF
15	TRBV19	-	-	TRBJ2-3	TGTGCCAGTAGGAGAAGGGCCAAGGGTACAGATACGCAGTATTTT	CASRRRAKGTDTQYF
15	TRBV28	TRBD1	once	TRBJ1-5	TGTGCCAGCAGCTTTGGGACAGGAGGCAATCAGCCCCAGCATTTT	CASSFGTGGNQPQHF
17	TRBV28	TRBD1	-	TRBJ2-1	TGTGCCAGCACCAAACTAGGAGGACAGGGCTCCTACAATGAGCAGTTCTTC	CASTKLGGQGSYNEQFF